These T cell receptor beta chains were read from a single sample in a study of shared T cell receptors in the human thymus. Only in-frame clones appear in the TCRdb table, and some are missing; sequencing was by immunoSEQ multiplex PCR. Found here are 500,000 to 850,000 clones, over 75% of them singletons; the top ten hold just under 0.0095%. The same sample was also studied in work on human thymus T cells.

The sample comprised thymocytes. The receptors originated from a boy younger than two with a congenital heart defect. Each CDR3 is given with its conserved first and last residue. Each record gives: J gene, D gene, V gene, CDR3 protein. The D gene is left open where the match is weak.

j_gene: TRBJ1-3; d_gene: .; v_gene: TRBV4-1; CDR3aa: CASSHSILSGSGNTIYF
j_gene: TRBJ2-1; d_gene: TRBD2; v_gene: TRBV5-1; CDR3aa: CASSFAGASGINEQFF
j_gene: TRBJ1-2; d_gene: TRBD1; v_gene: TRBV9; CDR3aa: CASSARVERGGTGAYGYTF
j_gene: TRBJ1-5; d_gene: .; v_gene: TRBV28; CDR3aa: CASSGGRGSPGDQPQHF
j_gene: TRBJ1-2; d_gene: TRBD1; v_gene: TRBV5-6; CDR3aa: CASWGTAYGYTF
j_gene: TRBJ2-7; d_gene: TRBD1; v_gene: TRBV7-9; CDR3aa: CASSLGTGDRSYEQYF
j_gene: TRBJ2-5; d_gene: TRBD2; v_gene: TRBV4-1; CDR3aa: CASSQELGDYQETQYF
j_gene: TRBJ2-5; d_gene: TRBD2; v_gene: TRBV27; CDR3aa: CASSALPGTTQETQYF
j_gene: TRBJ1-1; d_gene: .; v_gene: TRBV28; CDR3aa: CASSCEGEGVLTEAFF
j_gene: TRBJ2-5; d_gene: TRBD2; v_gene: TRBV6-5; CDR3aa: CASSYSTSGKETQYF
j_gene: TRBJ1-1; d_gene: .; v_gene: TRBV30; CDR3aa: CAWMQSGTEAFF
j_gene: TRBJ2-4; d_gene: .; v_gene: TRBV28; CDR3aa: CASTQGNGTSNIQHF
j_gene: TRBJ2-3; d_gene: TRBD2; v_gene: TRBV6-6; CDR3aa: CASSSPGGGSTDTQYF
j_gene: TRBJ1-4; d_gene: .; v_gene: TRBV6-5; CDR3aa: CASGEGRKKLFF
j_gene: TRBJ2-1; d_gene: .; v_gene: TRBV5-1; CDR3aa: CASSLGGYYNEQFF
j_gene: TRBJ2-5; d_gene: .; v_gene: TRBV5-1; CDR3aa: CASQTAPPDF
j_gene: TRBJ2-1; d_gene: TRBD2; v_gene: TRBV9; CDR3aa: CASSVGASGFVNEQFF
j_gene: TRBJ1-3; d_gene: TRBD1; v_gene: TRBV2; CDR3aa: CASSDNDRVDTIYF
j_gene: TRBJ2-2; d_gene: TRBD2; v_gene: TRBV2; CDR3aa: CASSEEGSGGANTGELFF
j_gene: TRBJ2-3; d_gene: TRBD2; v_gene: TRBV9; CDR3aa: CASSVGEGSGATDTQYF
j_gene: TRBJ2-7; d_gene: .; v_gene: TRBV6-6; CDR3aa: CASSSLGFSYEQYF
j_gene: TRBJ2-5; d_gene: .; v_gene: TRBV11-2; CDR3aa: CASARAYQETQYF
j_gene: TRBJ2-7; d_gene: TRBD2; v_gene: TRBV7-9; CDR3aa: CASSPPRLAGGGYEQYF
j_gene: TRBJ1-5; d_gene: TRBD1; v_gene: TRBV27; CDR3aa: CASSPTAVVRDSGSQPQHF
j_gene: TRBJ2-7; d_gene: .; v_gene: TRBV5-1; CDR3aa: CASSLGAYEQYF